These T cell receptor beta chains were read from a single sample in a study of blood T cell repertoires in COVID-19. Only in-frame clones appear in the TCRdb table, and some are missing; sequencing was by immunoSEQ multiplex PCR. This table holds about 250,000 clones, roughly nine tenths found once. The sample comprised PBMCs or T cells enriched from blood (not recorded which). The receptors originated from a young woman with acute COVID-19. The CDR3 runs from the conserved cysteine through the conserved F or W. Fields, in order: J gene, clone size, D gene, V gene, CDR3 DNA, CDR3 protein. D genes are given only for firm matches. Size is omitted from some rows. Given values are once, few, many or a class for expanded clones.

j_call: TRBJ1-3; clone_size: NA; d_call: TRBD1; v_call: TRBV7-9; cdr3_nt: TGTGCCAGCAGTCGAACAGGGACAGCCAGCCTACTGAGGGACACCATATATTTT; cdr3_aa: CASSRTGTASLLRDTIYF
j_call: TRBJ1-2; clone_size: few; d_call: NA; v_call: TRBV27; cdr3_nt: TGTGCCAGCAGTGCAAACGACAGGAGTAACTATGGCTACACCTTC; cdr3_aa: CASSANDRSNYGYTF
j_call: TRBJ2-1; clone_size: NA; d_call: NA; v_call: TRBV28; cdr3_nt: TGTGCCAGCAGTCCCCCCCGACTAGACTACAATGAGCAGTTCTTC; cdr3_aa: CASSPPRLDYNEQFF
j_call: TRBJ1-5; clone_size: NA; d_call: NA; v_call: TRBV10-2; cdr3_nt: TGCGCCAGCGGTTGGCGGATAGATCAGCCCCAGCATTTT; cdr3_aa: CASGWRIDQPQHF
j_call: TRBJ2-1; clone_size: NA; d_call: NA; v_call: TRBV4-1; cdr3_nt: TGCGCCAGCAGCCCAACCGGCAATGAGCAGTTCTTC; cdr3_aa: CASSPTGNEQFF
j_call: TRBJ2-1; clone_size: NA; d_call: NA; v_call: TRBV15; cdr3_nt: TGTGCCACCAGCAGAGAAGGCAAGGAGTTCGGGCAGTTCTTC; cdr3_aa: CATSREGKEFGQFF
j_call: TRBJ1-5; clone_size: NA; d_call: NA; v_call: TRBV6-2/TRBV6-3; cdr3_nt: TGTGCCAGCAGTTACGCCTCGGGTGGGTATAGCAATCAGCCCCAGCATTTT; cdr3_aa: CASSYASGGYSNQPQHF
j_call: TRBJ2-3; clone_size: NA; d_call: TRBD1; v_call: TRBV5-1; cdr3_nt: TGCGCCAGCAGCGCCCGGACAGGGATAGGCACAGATACGCAGTATTTT; cdr3_aa: CASSARTGIGTDTQYF
j_call: TRBJ1-5; clone_size: once; d_call: NA; v_call: TRBV7-2; cdr3_nt: TGTGCCAGCAGCCCCTCACAGGTTGGCAATCAGCCCCAGCATTTT; cdr3_aa: CASSPSQVGNQPQHF
j_call: TRBJ1-4; clone_size: NA; d_call: TRBD1; v_call: TRBV11-1; cdr3_nt: TGTGCCAGCAGCGACCCCGGACAGGCACGCGAAAAACTGTTTTTT; cdr3_aa: CASSDPGQAREKLFF
j_call: TRBJ2-2; clone_size: once; d_call: TRBD1; v_call: TRBV14; cdr3_nt: TGTGCCAGCAGCCAAATTACCGGACAGGGGACCGGGGAGCTGTTTTTT; cdr3_aa: CASSQITGQGTGELFF
j_call: TRBJ2-7; clone_size: NA; d_call: TRBD1; v_call: TRBV6-6; cdr3_nt: TGTGCCAGCAGTCGAATAGGGGGCGGGACAGGAACCTACGAGCAGTACTTC; cdr3_aa: CASSRIGGGTGTYEQYF
j_call: TRBJ1-6; clone_size: NA; d_call: TRBD1; v_call: TRBV11-2; cdr3_nt: TGTGCCAGCAGCAAGGACAGGACTGTCTCACCCCTCCACTTT; cdr3_aa: CASSKDRTVSPLHF
j_call: TRBJ2-7; clone_size: NA; d_call: TRBD2; v_call: TRBV5-4; cdr3_nt: TGTGCCAGCAGCTTGGGGACTAGCGGGAGGGCCCAGTACGAGCAGTACTTC; cdr3_aa: CASSLGTSGRAQYEQYF
j_call: TRBJ1-2; clone_size: NA; d_call: TRBD1; v_call: TRBV6-2/TRBV6-3; cdr3_nt: TGTGCCAGCAGTTCCAGAGGGACAGACTATGGCTACACCTTC; cdr3_aa: CASSSRGTDYGYTF
j_call: TRBJ2-7; clone_size: many; d_call: NA; v_call: TRBV28; cdr3_nt: TGTGCCAGCAGTTCTTTCTACGAGCAGTACTTC; cdr3_aa: CASSSFYEQYF
j_call: TRBJ2-1; clone_size: NA; d_call: NA; v_call: TRBV29-1; cdr3_nt: TGCAGCGTCCCAGGGGTCGGTATCCACAATGAGCAGTTCTTC; cdr3_aa: CSVPGVGIHNEQFF
j_call: TRBJ2-1; clone_size: NA; d_call: TRBD2; v_call: TRBV4-2; cdr3_nt: TGTGCCAGCAGCCAAGATATCGTAGCGGGAGGGCCGAATGAGCAGTTCTTC; cdr3_aa: CASSQDIVAGGPNEQFF
j_call: TRBJ1-1; clone_size: NA; d_call: NA; v_call: TRBV2; cdr3_nt: TGTGCCAGCAGGCCCGGCGAGGGGGACACTGAAGCTTTCTTT; cdr3_aa: CASRPGEGDTEAFF
j_call: TRBJ2-3; clone_size: once; d_call: TRBD1; v_call: TRBV5-6; cdr3_nt: TGTGCCAGCAGCCCCGGGACAGGGAGATCTCTAGATACGCAGTATTTT; cdr3_aa: CASSPGTGRSLDTQYF
j_call: TRBJ1-2; clone_size: few; d_call: NA; v_call: TRBV28; cdr3_nt: TGTGCCAGCAGTCAACTTAACTATGGCTACACCTTC; cdr3_aa: CASSQLNYGYTF
j_call: TRBJ2-1; clone_size: NA; d_call: TRBD2; v_call: TRBV4-3; cdr3_nt: TGCGCCAGCAGCCAAGATCGGAGGCTAGCGGGCCGCTACAATGAGCAGTTCTTC; cdr3_aa: CASSQDRRLAGRYNEQFF
j_call: TRBJ2-2; clone_size: NA; d_call: TRBD1; v_call: TRBV7-3; cdr3_nt: TGTGCCAGCAGCTCAGGGGGTCCTATTGCGGCCGGGGAGCTGTTTTTT; cdr3_aa: CASSSGGPIAAGELFF
j_call: TRBJ1-2; clone_size: NA; d_call: NA; v_call: TRBV19; cdr3_nt: TGTGCCAGTAGAAAGCGGGGGGACTCGGTGGGCTACACCTTC; cdr3_aa: CASRKRGDSVGYTF
j_call: TRBJ1-1; clone_size: NA; d_call: NA; v_call: TRBV5-1; cdr3_nt: TGCGCCAGCAGCTTGGGTCGGGGAGCTGAAGCTTTCTTT; cdr3_aa: CASSLGRGAEAFF
j_call: TRBJ1-2; clone_size: NA; d_call: NA; v_call: TRBV11-2; cdr3_nt: TGTGCCAGCAGCTTAGCGCAGGGGCGCTATGGCTACACCTTC; cdr3_aa: CASSLAQGRYGYTF
j_call: TRBJ2-7; clone_size: NA; d_call: NA; v_call: TRBV11-2; cdr3_nt: TGTGCCAGCAGCTACGACAATCACGAGCAGTACTTC; cdr3_aa: CASSYDNHEQYF
j_call: TRBJ1-6; clone_size: NA; d_call: NA; v_call: TRBV10-3; cdr3_nt: TGTGCCATCAGTGATGACAGCTATAATTCACCCCTCCACTTT; cdr3_aa: CAISDDSYNSPLHF
j_call: TRBJ1-2; clone_size: NA; d_call: TRBD1; v_call: TRBV28; cdr3_nt: TGTGCCAGCTACCGGTTACAGGGGGAAGGCTACACCTTC; cdr3_aa: CASYRLQGEGYTF
j_call: TRBJ2-5; clone_size: NA; d_call: TRBD2; v_call: TRBV20-1; cdr3_nt: TGCAGTGCTAGTCCGGGACTAGCGGGGGAAGAGACCCAGTACTTC; cdr3_aa: CSASPGLAGEETQYF
j_call: TRBJ2-7; clone_size: NA; d_call: TRBD2; v_call: TRBV27; cdr3_nt: TGTGCCAGCAGTTTCCAAGGACTAGCGGTATACGAGCAGTACTTC; cdr3_aa: CASSFQGLAVYEQYF
j_call: TRBJ2-3; clone_size: NA; d_call: TRBD2; v_call: TRBV11-1; cdr3_nt: TGTGCCAGCAGCTTACGGGTAGCGGGAGCAGATACGCAGTATTTT; cdr3_aa: CASSLRVAGADTQYF
j_call: TRBJ2-7; clone_size: once; d_call: NA; v_call: TRBV7-2; cdr3_nt: TGTGCCAGCAGCTTAACTTCACAGGGATTGAAAGACGAGCAGTACTTC; cdr3_aa: CASSLTSQGLKDEQYF
j_call: TRBJ1-4; clone_size: NA; d_call: NA; v_call: TRBV7-6; cdr3_nt: TGTGCCAGCAGCTTGGGCACGGGGACTAATGAAAAACTGTTTTTT; cdr3_aa: CASSLGTGTNEKLFF
j_call: TRBJ2-7; clone_size: NA; d_call: TRBD1; v_call: TRBV7-9; cdr3_nt: TGTGCCAGCAGCTTAGCAGGGGACAGTTACGAGCAGTACTTC; cdr3_aa: CASSLAGDSYEQYF
j_call: TRBJ2-1; clone_size: NA; d_call: NA; v_call: TRBV11-2; cdr3_nt: TGTGCCAGCAGCTTAAGGGGGAAGGGCTATGAGCAGTTCTTC; cdr3_aa: CASSLRGKGYEQFF
j_call: TRBJ2-4; clone_size: NA; d_call: TRBD1; v_call: TRBV2; cdr3_nt: TGTGCCAGCCTAGTGGTGTGGACAGGGTACGAAACCAAAAACATTCAGTACTTC; cdr3_aa: CASLVVWTGYETKNIQYF
j_call: TRBJ2-5; clone_size: NA; d_call: TRBD1; v_call: TRBV2; cdr3_nt: TGTGCCAGCGACAGGGGGCGTGGAGAGACCCAGTACTTC; cdr3_aa: CASDRGRGETQYF
j_call: TRBJ1-1; clone_size: NA; d_call: TRBD1; v_call: TRBV10-2; cdr3_nt: TGCGCCAGCAGTGAGGACAGGGGTTCGCGGGCTTTCTTT; cdr3_aa: CASSEDRGSRAFF
j_call: TRBJ2-1; clone_size: NA; d_call: TRBD2; v_call: TRBV29-1; cdr3_nt: TGCAGCGTTGCCGGACTAGCGGGAGCGAATGAGCAGTTCTTC; cdr3_aa: CSVAGLAGANEQFF
j_call: TRBJ1-1; clone_size: NA; d_call: NA; v_call: TRBV28; cdr3_nt: TGTGCCAGCACCATGAACACTGAAGCTTTCTTT; cdr3_aa: CASTMNTEAFF
j_call: TRBJ1-1; clone_size: NA; d_call: TRBD1; v_call: TRBV6-5; cdr3_nt: TGTGCCAGCAGGAGCGGAGACAGGGGTTATAGGGGGGCTTTCTTT; cdr3_aa: CASRSGDRGYRGAFF
j_call: TRBJ2-5; clone_size: NA; d_call: NA; v_call: TRBV6-5; cdr3_nt: TGTGCCAGCAGTTATTCAGGGGGGTGGTCAGAGACCCAGTACTTC; cdr3_aa: CASSYSGGWSETQYF
j_call: TRBJ2-2; clone_size: NA; d_call: NA; v_call: TRBV6-6; cdr3_nt: TGTGCCAGCTCCGGGCAGGGGGGCACCGGGGAGCTGTTTTTT; cdr3_aa: CASSGQGGTGELFF
j_call: TRBJ2-7; clone_size: once; d_call: NA; v_call: TRBV5-5; cdr3_nt: TGTGCCTCCGGGCACAGGGCCTACGAGCAGTACTTC; cdr3_aa: CASGHRAYEQYF
j_call: TRBJ1-1; clone_size: NA; d_call: TRBD1; v_call: TRBV5-1; cdr3_nt: TGCGCCAGCCATGAGAGGACAGGGAGGGGTATAGTGGGTGCGAACACTGAAGCTTTCTTT; cdr3_aa: CASHERTGRGIVGANTEAFF
j_call: TRBJ2-5; clone_size: NA; d_call: TRBD2; v_call: TRBV2; cdr3_nt: TGTGCCAGCAGTGATCTAGCGGTCGAGACCCAGTACTTC; cdr3_aa: CASSDLAVETQYF
j_call: TRBJ1-4; clone_size: NA; d_call: TRBD1; v_call: TRBV2; cdr3_nt: TGTGCCAGCAGTGAAGCGCGACAGGGTCTATATGAAAAACTGTTTTTT; cdr3_aa: CASSEARQGLYEKLFF
j_call: TRBJ2-2; clone_size: once; d_call: TRBD2; v_call: TRBV18; cdr3_nt: TGTGCCAGCTCACCATTGGCTAGCGGGGGAGCTAACACCGGGGAGCTGTTTTTT; cdr3_aa: CASSPLASGGANTGELFF
j_call: TRBJ1-6; clone_size: NA; d_call: NA; v_call: TRBV2; cdr3_nt: TGTGCCAGCAGTGAAGAGGTCCCTAGTGGGTCACCCCTCCACTTT; cdr3_aa: CASSEEVPSGSPLHF
j_call: TRBJ2-3; clone_size: NA; d_call: TRBD1; v_call: TRBV7-9; cdr3_nt: TGTGCCAGCAGCTTAACCAGGGGGCGCTTGGTTGCAGATACGCAGTATTTT; cdr3_aa: CASSLTRGRLVADTQYF
j_call: TRBJ2-6; clone_size: NA; d_call: TRBD1; v_call: TRBV7-3; cdr3_nt: TGTGCCAGCAGCTTATGGGGGCTGGACAGGCTATCTGGGGCCAACGTCCTGACTTTC; cdr3_aa: CASSLWGLDRLSGANVLTF
j_call: TRBJ2-2; clone_size: NA; d_call: NA; v_call: TRBV3-1/TRBV3-2; cdr3_nt: TGTGCCAGCAGCCAAGGAGGAGTCGCCACCGGGGAGCTGTTTTTT; cdr3_aa: CASSQGGVATGELFF
j_call: TRBJ2-1; clone_size: few; d_call: TRBD2; v_call: TRBV27; cdr3_nt: TGTGCCAGCAGTTTTTTAGCGGGAGGGCCCCGTCCCCTCAATGAGCAGTTCTTC; cdr3_aa: CASSFLAGGPRPLNEQFF
j_call: TRBJ2-1; clone_size: NA; d_call: NA; v_call: TRBV11-3; cdr3_nt: TGTGCCAGCAGCCGACCGGGAGTACACAATGAGCAGTTCTTC; cdr3_aa: CASSRPGVHNEQFF
j_call: TRBJ2-1; clone_size: NA; d_call: NA; v_call: TRBV12-5; cdr3_nt: TGTGCTAGTGGCCCTAGAACAGGGTACAATGAGCAGTTCTTC; cdr3_aa: CASGPRTGYNEQFF
j_call: TRBJ1-1; clone_size: NA; d_call: NA; v_call: TRBV11-2; cdr3_nt: TGTGCCAGCAGCCCGCTAACCGGGTTCGACACTGAAGCTTTCTTT; cdr3_aa: CASSPLTGFDTEAFF